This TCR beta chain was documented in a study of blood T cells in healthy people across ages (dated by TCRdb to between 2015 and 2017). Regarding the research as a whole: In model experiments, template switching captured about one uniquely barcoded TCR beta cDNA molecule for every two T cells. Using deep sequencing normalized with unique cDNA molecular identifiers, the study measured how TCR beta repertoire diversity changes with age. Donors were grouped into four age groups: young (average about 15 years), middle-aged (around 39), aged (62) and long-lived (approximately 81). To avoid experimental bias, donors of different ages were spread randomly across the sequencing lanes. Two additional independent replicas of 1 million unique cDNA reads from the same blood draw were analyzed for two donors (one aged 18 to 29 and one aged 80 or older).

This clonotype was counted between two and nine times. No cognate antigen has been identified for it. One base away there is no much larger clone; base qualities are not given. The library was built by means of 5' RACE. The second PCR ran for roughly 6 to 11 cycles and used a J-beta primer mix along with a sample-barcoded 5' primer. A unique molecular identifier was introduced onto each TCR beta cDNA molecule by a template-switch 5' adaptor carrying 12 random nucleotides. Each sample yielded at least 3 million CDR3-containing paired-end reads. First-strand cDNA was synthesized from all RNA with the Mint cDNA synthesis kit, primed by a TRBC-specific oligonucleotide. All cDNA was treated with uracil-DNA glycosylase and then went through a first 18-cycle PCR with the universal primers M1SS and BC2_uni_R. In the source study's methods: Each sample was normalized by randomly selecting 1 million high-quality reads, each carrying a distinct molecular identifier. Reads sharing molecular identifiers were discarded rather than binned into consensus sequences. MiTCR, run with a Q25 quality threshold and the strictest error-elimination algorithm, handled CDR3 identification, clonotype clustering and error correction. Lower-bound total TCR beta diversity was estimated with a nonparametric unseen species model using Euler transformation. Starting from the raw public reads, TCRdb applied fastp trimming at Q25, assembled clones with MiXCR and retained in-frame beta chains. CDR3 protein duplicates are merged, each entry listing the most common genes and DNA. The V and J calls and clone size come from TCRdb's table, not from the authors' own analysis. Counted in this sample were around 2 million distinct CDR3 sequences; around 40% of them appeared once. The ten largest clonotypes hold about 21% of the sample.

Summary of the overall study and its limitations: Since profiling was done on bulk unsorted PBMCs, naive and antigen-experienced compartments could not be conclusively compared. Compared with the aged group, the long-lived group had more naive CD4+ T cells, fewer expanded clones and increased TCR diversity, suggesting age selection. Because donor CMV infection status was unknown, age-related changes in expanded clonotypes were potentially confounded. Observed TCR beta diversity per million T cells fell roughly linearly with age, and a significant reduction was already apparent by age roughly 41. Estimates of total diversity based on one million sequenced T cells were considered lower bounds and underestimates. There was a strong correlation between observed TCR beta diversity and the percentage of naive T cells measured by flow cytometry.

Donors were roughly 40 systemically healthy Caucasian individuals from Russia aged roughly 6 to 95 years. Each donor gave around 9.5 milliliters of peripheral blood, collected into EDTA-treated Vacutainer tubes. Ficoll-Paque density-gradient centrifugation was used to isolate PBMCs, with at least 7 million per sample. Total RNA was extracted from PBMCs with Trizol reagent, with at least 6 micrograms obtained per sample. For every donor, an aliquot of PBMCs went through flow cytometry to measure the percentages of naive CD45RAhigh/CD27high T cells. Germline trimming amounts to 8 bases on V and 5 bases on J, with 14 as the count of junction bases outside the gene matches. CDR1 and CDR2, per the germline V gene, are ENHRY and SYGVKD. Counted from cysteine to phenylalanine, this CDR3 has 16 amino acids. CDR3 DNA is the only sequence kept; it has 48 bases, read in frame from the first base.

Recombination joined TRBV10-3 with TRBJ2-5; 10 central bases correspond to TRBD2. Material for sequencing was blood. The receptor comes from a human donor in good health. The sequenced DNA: TGTGCCATCCCCCTAGCGGGGGTTTGGTCCGGGGAGACCCAGTACTTC. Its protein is CAIPLAGVWSGETQYF.